These 20 T cell receptor beta chains originate from one sample sequenced in a study of neoadjuvant nivolumab and ipilimumab in lung cancer. Data came from immunoSEQ multiplex PCR; TCRdb stores just in-frame clones and leaves some out. Of roughly 9,000 clones listed, roughly 80% are singletons. The sample consisted of tumor tissue, taken after neoadjuvant nivolumab, alone or with ipilimumab, at or shortly before surgery. The receptors derive from an adult with non-small cell lung cancer.

The chain combines TRBV5-4 with TRBJ2-5; the match to TRBD2 covers 15 bases. This CDR3 comprises 17 residues. V dropped 5 bases and J dropped 0; count of bases not matched to a gene: 5. The germline V gene has CDR1 SGHNT and CDR2 YYREEE (reference sequence). In DNA form, the CDR3 reads TGTGCCAGCAGACCAGGACTAGCGGGAGGGAACCAAGAGACCCAGTACTTC. The encoded protein is CASRPGLAGGNQETQYF.

The CDR3 loop reads CASSAGTYITDTQYF. CDR3 bases: TGTGCCAGCAGCGCCGGGACTTACATCACAGATACGCAGTATTTT. The chain has TRBV6-1 and TRBJ2-3, with D possibly matching TRBD2 (6 bases). Trimming left V 6 bases short and J 2 bases short, with 15 bases between. The CDR3 sequence is 15 residues long. CDR1 is MNHNS and CDR2 is SASEGT in the germline V gene.

The rearrangement uses TRBV11-1 and TRBJ2-7, with 9 nucleotides matching TRBD1. This CDR3 contains 18 residues. The ends lost 4 bases at V and 3 bases at J; junction bases unmatched: 16. From germline, CDR1 is SGHAT and CDR2 FQDESV (reference sequence). The CDR3 region has the DNA TGTGCCAGCAGCTCAACAGAAACAGGGGGCGTTTATAACTACGAGCAGTACTTC. Its protein product is CASSSTETGGVYNYEQYF.

The chain uses TRBV19 and TRBJ1-1; tentative D call: TRBD1 (5 bases). This CDR3 contains 13 residues. V lost 6 bases and J 3 bases, leaving 11 bases between the germline ends. The germline V gene has CDR1 LNHDA and CDR2 SQIVND (reference sequence). CDR3 nucleotides: TGTGCCAGTAGACAACAGGAGTACACTGAAGCTTTCTTT. The encoded protein is CASRQQEYTEAFF.

This chain links TRBV10-1 with TRBJ1-1, with a weak D call TRBD1 (5 bases). Trimming cost V 4 bases and J 0 bases, with 6 bases left between them. The CDR3 covers 13 residues. CDR1 WNHNN and CDR2 SYGVQD come from the germline V gene (reference sequence). The CDR3 nucleotides are TGCGCCAGCAGTGGACAGCTGAACACTGAAGCTTTCTTT. The encoded protein is CASSGQLNTEAFF.

The chain uses TRBV5-4 and TRBJ2-2; the match to TRBD1 covers 11 bases. The V and J ends lost 4 bases and 4 bases, in that order; junction bases with no gene match: 6. Germline V CDR1 and CDR2: SGHNT, YYREEE (reference sequence). The CDR3 has 16 residues. The CDR3 loop is CASSPPGQGGTGELFF. CDR3 nucleotide sequence: TGTGCCAGCAGCCCCCCGGGACAGGGGGGCACCGGGGAGCTGTTTTTT.

The V call is TRBV5-4, the J call TRBJ1-2, with TRBD1 matching over 9 bases. J lost 7 bases, V lost 4 bases, and 5 bases had no gene match. This CDR3 region has 13 residues. Germline CDR1 reads SGHNT; CDR2 reads YYREEE (reference sequence). CDR3 loop: CASSRDRESGYTF. In DNA form, the CDR3 reads TGTGCCAGCAGCCGGGACAGGGAGTCTGGCTACACCTTC.

The J gene is TRBJ2-7, the V gene TRBV19; D gene uncertain. V was pared by 3 bases and J by 5 bases, with 11 bases between. Germline V gene sequence: CDR1 LNHDA, CDR2 SQIVND (reference sequence). The CDR3 spans 13 residues. This chain's CDR3 is CASSMRSAHEQYF. The CDR3 DNA follows: TGTGCCAGTAGTATGCGTTCAGCCCACGAGCAGTACTTC. The variable domain in full, completed from reference TRBV19 and TRBJ2-7, reads DGGITQSPKYLFRKEGQNVTLSCEQNLNHDAMYWYRQDPGQGLRLIYYSQIVNDFQKGDIAEGYSVSREKKESFPLTVTSAQKNPTAFYLCASSMRSAHEQYFGPGTRLTVT.

This clone was seen once. The chain combines TRBV11-2 with TRBJ1-2; D unclear. The germline gives CDR1 SGHAT, CDR2 FQNNGV. The CDR3 has 13 amino acids. The V end lost 5 bases, the J end lost 4 bases, and 11 bases lay between the germline ends. CDR3 nucleotide sequence: TGTGCCAGCAGCCCGAACCAACTCTATGGCTACACCTTC. Translated: CASSPNQLYGYTF.

DNA for the CDR3: TGCGCCAGCAGTGAGTCGACGGGGCGGAACACTGAAGCTTTCTTT. Protein sequence: CASSESTGRNTEAFF. This rearrangement joins TRBV10-1 to TRBJ1-1; TRBD1 is a possible D gene (5 bases). CDR1 and CDR2 (germline): WNHNN, SYGVQD (reference sequence). The CDR3 spans 15 residues. V was clipped by 0 bases and J by 1 base, with 9 bases between them.

The sample holds one count of this clone. This chain links TRBV6-5 with TRBJ2-7; either TRBD1 or TRBD2 may supply D (5 bases each). Trimming removed 6 bases at V and 0 bases at J, with 15 bases between. The CDR3 is 15 amino acids. Germline V CDR1 and CDR2: MNHEY, SVGAGI. CDR3 DNA sequence: TGTGCCAGCAGCGCCGGGACCCTTGGCTCCTACGAGCAGTACTTC. This encodes CASSAGTLGSYEQYF.

This clone has more than one count but fewer than ten. This chain connects TRBV7-2 to TRBJ2-7, with 9 bases fitting TRBD1. The CDR3 has 14 amino acids. J lost 1 base, V lost 8 bases, and 6 bases had no gene match. CDR1 SGHTA and CDR2 FQGNSA come from the germline V gene. CDR3 bases: TGTGCCAGCCGACCGGGACAGGGTTCCTACGAGCAGTACTTC. The encoded protein is CASRPGQGSYEQYF.

The genes are TRBV7-2 and TRBJ2-7; the match to TRBD1 covers 8 bases. Per germline, CDR1 SGHTA and CDR2 FQGNSA. The CDR3 totals 14 residues. With V trimmed by 5 bases and J by 4 bases, 7 bases remained unmatched. This chain's CDR3 is CASSQQGGGYEQYF. CDR3 sequence (DNA): TGTGCCAGCAGCCAACAGGGGGGCGGATACGAGCAGTACTTC.

This rearrangement joins TRBV27 to TRBJ1-1; D is ambiguous. This CDR3 contains 12 residues. Germline CDR1 is MNHEY and CDR2 is SMNVEV (reference sequence). Trimming took 2 bases from V and 5 from J, leaving 6 bases between them. CDR3 bases: TGTGCCAGCAGTTTAACCGGGACTGAAGCTTTCTTT. Translated, it gives CASSLTGTEAFF.

This chain uses TRBV4-2 with TRBJ2-1, with TRBD2 matching over 10 bases. The V and J ends lost 0 bases and 8 bases, in that order; junction bases with no gene match: 7. The CDR3 covers 16 residues. Germline V lookup: CDR1 LGHNA, CDR2 YNFKEQ. The CDR3: CASSQEWSGRADEQFF. CDR3 nucleotides: TGTGCCAGCAGCCAAGAGTGGAGCGGGAGGGCCGATGAGCAGTTCTTC.

In its sample, this clone was seen once. The genes are TRBV10-1 and TRBJ1-1; 7 bases are a match to TRBD1. The germline V gene encodes CDR1 WNHNN and CDR2 SYGVQD (reference sequence). The CDR3 has 13 residues. Trimming cost V 6 bases and J 5 bases; bases outside gene matches: 6. The CDR3 protein is CASRGQLGTEAFF. DNA of the CDR3: TGCGCCAGCAGGGGACAGCTGGGGACTGAAGCTTTCTTT.

The genes are TRBV4-1 and TRBJ2-7; 11 bases match TRBD2. The CDR3 spans 15 residues. The junction had 0 bases not matched to a gene; V was cut back by 0 bases and J by 2 bases. Germline CDR1 MGHRA, CDR2 YSYEKL. CDR3 sequence (DNA): TGCGCCAGCAGCCAAGATAGCGGGAGGGCCTACGAGCAGTACTTC. Residues: CASSQDSGRAYEQYF.

The rearrangement joins TRBV6-1 to TRBJ1-3, with D unclear. Germline V CDR1 and CDR2: MNHNS, SASEGT. V dropped 7 bases and J dropped 0 bases, with 13 bases sitting between them. This CDR3 region has 15 residues. CDR3 region: CASTVEEDSGNTIYF. The DNA of the CDR3 is TGTGCCAGCACGGTCGAGGAGGACTCTGGAAACACCATATATTTT.

This clone was seen a handful of times. This chain connects TRBV13 to TRBJ2-5; D might be TRBD1 (5 bases). CDR1 is PRHDT and CDR2 is FYEKMQ in the germline V gene (reference sequence). The length of the CDR3 is 16 residues. V lost 5 bases and J 2 bases, leaving 18 bases between the germline ends. The CDR3 nucleotides read TGTGCCAGCAGCCAGGATCTAGGGGTCTTACAAGAGACCCAGTACTTC. Residues: CASSQDLGVLQETQYF.

The chain has TRBV5-6 and TRBJ2-7; D may be TRBD2 (5 bases). There are 13 residues in the CDR3. The ends were cut back, 1 base at V and 2 bases at J, with 7 bases in the middle. Per germline, CDR1 SGHDT and CDR2 YYEEEE. CDR3 bases: TGTGCCAGCAGCTTGTCGGGGACCTACGAGCAGTACTTC. Protein: CASSLSGTYEQYF.